The next 5 T cell receptor beta chains were all read from a single sample in a study of blood T cell repertoires in COVID-19. Assay used: immunoSEQ multiplex PCR; TCRdb lists only in-frame clones, some missing. Of around 430,000 clones listed, around nine tenths were seen once; the top ten hold around 10%. Source material: PBMCs or T cells enriched from blood (not recorded which). The receptors here all came from a woman in her forties or fifties who had recovered from COVID-19.

V usage is TRBV18 and J usage is TRBJ1-6; 8 positions match TRBD1. Germline lookup yields CDR1 KGHSH and CDR2 LQKENI. CDR3 length: 17 residues. J lost 3 bases, V lost 2 bases, and 6 bases had no gene match. As DNA, the CDR3 is TGTGCCAGCTCACCAGACAGGGGCAGCCTCTATAATTCACCCCTCCACTTT. Residues: CASSPDRGSLYNSPLHF.

CDR3 DNA sequence: TGTGCCAGCAGTGTCGGGGCCCGGGGGGCTGAAGCTTTCTTT. This sequence encodes CASSVGARGAEAFF. This chain uses TRBV2 with TRBJ1-1, with a tentative D call TRBD1 (5 bases). The CDR3 runs 14 residues. V was pared by 4 bases and J by 6 bases, with 15 bases between. The V gene's germline CDR1 is SNHLY and CDR2 FYNNEI.

The V call is TRBV4-1, the J call TRBJ2-3; 14 positions match TRBD2. Germline CDR1 reads MGHRA; CDR2 reads YSYEKL. The CDR3 extends over 16 amino acids. The trim removed 0 bases at V and 6 bases at J, leaving 2 bases unmatched. CDR3: CASSQERTSGGDTQYF. The CDR3, as DNA: TGCGCCAGCAGCCAAGAACGGACTAGCGGGGGGGATACGCAGTATTTT.

V usage is TRBV7-2 and J usage is TRBJ1-4; tentatively, D is TRBD1 (5 bases). V was pared by 5 bases and J by 0 bases, with 13 bases between. Germline V gene sequence: CDR1 SGHTA, CDR2 FQGNSA. This CDR3 has 16 residues. The CDR3 spells CASSAGQATTNEKLFF. CDR3 coding DNA: TGTGCCAGCAGCGCAGGACAAGCGACAACTAATGAAAAACTGTTTTTT.

V gene TRBV28 combines with J gene TRBJ1-2, with 9 bases lining up with TRBD1. Trimming took 4 bases from V and 4 from J; bases not matched to a gene: 10. The CDR3 length is 16 residues. Germline V gene lookup returns CDR1 MDHEN and CDR2 SYDVKM. The CDR3 DNA follows: TGTGCCAGCAGTTCTGCCGGCACAGGGGGCGGCTATGGCTACACCTTC. Amino acids: CASSSAGTGGGYGYTF.